Presented here are 18 T cell receptor beta chains from one specimen sequenced in a study of identical twins. One entry per CDR3 protein results from TCRdb running MiXCR on the 5' RACE reads. The table records under 900,000 distinct CDR3 sequences, approximately 18% of them present only once. The sample was also reused in another study, on T cells expressing NK-cell markers.

The sample consisted of PBMCs. These receptor sequences come from a woman between 18 and 30 years old in good health.

The chain has TRBV5-5 and TRBJ2-5, with 8 bases fitting TRBD1. Per germline, CDR1 SGHKS and CDR2 YYEKEE (reference sequence). This CDR3 region has 13 residues. V dropped 6 bases and J dropped 2; count of bases not matched to a gene: 3. The CDR3 loop is CASTRQGQETQYF. DNA for the CDR3: TGTGCCAGCACCCGACAGGGGCAAGAGACCCAGTACTTC.

This clonotype was recorded a few times. V usage is TRBV12-3 or TRBV12-4 and J usage is TRBJ1-6, with TRBD1 matching 8 bases. Trimming cost V 5 bases and J 7 bases; bases outside gene matches: 4. This CDR3 is 14 amino acids long. The CDR3 reads CASSPTGGNSPLHF. The CDR3 DNA reads as TGTGCCAGCAGTCCCACAGGGGGGAATTCACCCCTCCACTTT.

This clonotype came up a few times. The V gene is TRBV11-2, the J gene TRBJ2-3; D remains ambiguous. CDR1 SGHAT and CDR2 FQNNGV come from the germline V gene. The CDR3 runs 12 residues. V lost 6 bases, J lost 5 bases, and 9 bases lay in between. CDR3 sequence reads: CASSHSLDTQYF. DNA for the CDR3: TGTGCCAGCAGTCACAGTCTAGATACGCAGTATTTT.

This clonotype has more than one count but fewer than ten. The V gene is TRBV10-3, the J gene TRBJ2-5; 15 bases match TRBD2. Trimming at V came to 2 bases and at J to 7 bases, leaving 5 bases not matched to a gene. The CDR3 totals 16 residues. The germline CDR1 and CDR2 sequences are ENHRY and SYGVKD. The CDR3 bases are TGTGCCATCAGTGAGGGGACTAGCGGGGGGATTGGGACCCAGTACTTC. This codes for CAISEGTSGGIGTQYF.

This clonotype was seen once. The chain links TRBV2 to TRBJ2-5, with a tentative D call TRBD2 (6 bases). The CDR3 runs to 16 residues. V was cut by 6 bases and J by 2 bases, with 19 bases left in between. Germline assignment: CDR1 SNHLY and CDR2 FYNNEI. The CDR3 DNA is TGTGCCAGCAGGGTACCCCCGGGACTGATACAAGAGACCCAGTACTTC. Residues: CASRVPPGLIQETQYF.

The genes are TRBV20-1 and TRBJ2-1, with D tentatively TRBD2 (5 bases). V gave up 4 bases and J gave up 10 bases, with 11 bases separating them. The germline CDR1 and CDR2 sequences are DFQATT and SNEGSKA (reference sequence). This CDR3 comprises 11 residues. Here the CDR3 reads CSATLAQEQFF. The CDR3 DNA reads TGCAGTGCTACCCTAGCTCAAGAGCAGTTCTTC.

A few counts support this clonotype. J is TRBJ2-3 and V is TRBV7-9; 8 bases fit TRBD2. V lost 7 bases, J lost 4 bases, and 10 bases stayed unmatched. The V gene's germline CDR1 is SEHNR and CDR2 FQNEAQ (reference sequence). This CDR3 is 15 amino acids long. The CDR3 protein is CASTGAGERSDTQYF. Here the CDR3 DNA reads TGTGCCAGCACAGGAGCGGGAGAAAGGTCAGATACGCAGTATTTT. The entire variable domain, with the rest obtained from reference TRBV7-9 and TRBJ2-3, is as follows: DTGVSQNPRHKITKRGQNVTFRCDPISEHNRLYWYRQTLGQGPEFLTYFQNEAQLEKSRLLSDRFSAERPKGSFSTLEIQRTEQGDSAMYLCASTGAGERSDTQYFGPGTRLTVL.

This clonotype was detected ten times or more. The genes are TRBV7-9 and TRBJ2-1; D remains ambiguous. Germline V gene lookup returns CDR1 SEHNR and CDR2 FQNEAQ (reference sequence). The CDR3 spans 13 residues. Trimming shortened V by 6 bases and J by 6 bases, and 12 bases separated the two germline ends. The CDR3 protein is CASSLPVGNEQFF. The CDR3 nucleotides read TGTGCCAGCAGTCTCCCAGTGGGCAATGAGCAGTTCTTC. The full variable domain, completed using reference TRBV7-9 and TRBJ2-1, is DTGVSQNPRHKITKRGQNVTFRCDPISEHNRLYWYRQTLGQGPEFLTYFQNEAQLEKSRLLSDRFSAERPKGSFSTLEIQRTEQGDSAMYLCASSLPVGNEQFFGPGTRLTVL.

This clonotype was found a few times. The genes are TRBV20-1 and TRBJ2-1, with TRBD2 matching over 9 bases. V lost 1 base to trimming and J lost 7 bases; unmatched junction nucleotides: 5. Germline-derived CDR1 and CDR2 are DFQATT and SNEGSKA (reference sequence). There are 14 residues in the CDR3. The CDR3 here is CSARASLAGNEQFF. As DNA, the CDR3 is TGCAGTGCTAGAGCGAGTCTAGCGGGGAATGAGCAGTTCTTC.

This clonotype was picked up a small number of times. The chain is built from TRBV7-9 and TRBJ2-1; no definite D call. Germline-derived CDR1 and CDR2 are SEHNR and FQNEAQ (reference sequence). The CDR3 runs to 16 residues. The V gene lost 5 bases and the J gene lost 8 bases, with 22 bases spanning the gap. DNA for the CDR3: TGTGCCAGCAGCCGAGCACGGGTAGCCTGGTCCGATGAGCAGTTCTTC. Residues: CASSRARVAWSDEQFF.

The rearrangement uses TRBV4-3 and TRBJ1-6; unclear D gene. Germline V gives CDR1 LGHNA, CDR2 YSLEER. V lost 0 bases, J lost 7 bases, and 10 bases lay in between. This CDR3 comprises 15 residues. The CDR3: CASSQDPGWNSPLHF. The CDR3 nucleotides read TGCGCCAGCAGCCAAGATCCGGGATGGAATTCACCCCTCCACTTT.

This clonotype was observed many times. The chain carries TRBV10-3 and TRBJ1-1, with TRBD1 as a possible D gene (6 bases). Germline V gives CDR1 ENHRY, CDR2 SYGVKD. The CDR3 runs to 15 residues. The ends were cut back, 7 bases at V and 1 base at J, with 16 bases in the middle. CDR3 protein: CAITPGGLENTEAFF. CDR3 nucleotide sequence: TGTGCCATCACGCCTGGGGGCTTAGAGAACACTGAAGCTTTCTTT.

This clonotype was seen a single time. V usage is TRBV27 and J usage is TRBJ2-7; 8 bases match TRBD2. This CDR3 region has 14 residues. CDR1 is MNHEY, CDR2 SMNVEV, per germline (reference sequence). Losses at the gene ends were 5 bases for V and 2 bases for J; bases not matched to a gene: 5. This chain's CDR3 is CASSRGGLPYEQYF. The DNA for the CDR3 is TGTGCCAGCAGTCGGGGGGGGTTGCCCTACGAGCAGTACTTC.

The chain links TRBV20-1 to TRBJ1-2; TRBD1 might be the D (5 bases). Trimming cost V 2 bases and J 1 base, with 11 bases left between them. The CDR3 has 14 amino acids. Germline CDR1 and CDR2: DFQATT and SNEGSKA (reference sequence). CDR3 loop: CSARRGTNNYGYTF. The DNA of the CDR3 is TGCAGTGCTAGAAGGGGAACTAATAACTATGGCTACACCTTC.

V usage is TRBV20-1 and J usage is TRBJ2-5; perhaps D is TRBD1 or TRBD2 (5 bases each). With 4 bases removed from V and 1 base from J, the gap between germline ends came to 10 bases. From germline, CDR1 is DFQATT and CDR2 SNEGSKA (reference sequence). This CDR3 spans 13 amino acids. This CDR3 reads CSANRDGQETQYF. DNA for the CDR3: TGCAGTGCTAACCGGGACGGCCAAGAGACCCAGTACTTC.

This clonotype came up once. The CDR3 carries no conserved terminal phenylalanine or tryptophan, so it likely arises from a read error. The chain recombines TRBV6-2 or TRBV6-3 with TRBJ2-1; TRBD2 is a possible D gene (6 bases). Trimming shortened V by 6 bases and J by 6 bases, and 15 bases separated the two germline ends. This CDR3 contains 14 residues. Looked up from germline, CDR1 is MNHEY and CDR2 is SVGEGT. CDR3 amino acids: CASRGTGGANEQFS. CDR3 nucleotide sequence: TGTGCCAGCAGAGGGACTGGAGGGGCCAATGAGCAGTTCTCC.

The sample holds a few counts of this clonotype. This rearrangement joins TRBV20-1 to TRBJ2-1; 12 nucleotides line up with TRBD1. The germline gives CDR1 DFQATT, CDR2 SNEGSKA (reference sequence). The V segment lost 3 bases and the J segment 2 bases; nucleotides outside the gene matches: 5. The CDR3 is 16 residues long. CDR3: CSASGDRGRTYNEQFF. The CDR3 DNA reads as TGCAGTGCTAGCGGGGACAGGGGGCGAACCTACAATGAGCAGTTCTTC.

This chain links TRBV4-2 with TRBJ2-3; 13 nucleotides agree with TRBD2. Per germline, CDR1 LGHNA and CDR2 YNFKEQ. The CDR3 has 19 residues. V was pared by 0 bases and J by 3 bases, with 9 bases of the junction left unmatched. The CDR3: CASSQERTGLAGQTDTQYF. The CDR3 DNA reads as TGTGCCAGCAGCCAAGAGAGAACGGGACTAGCGGGGCAAACAGATACGCAGTATTTT.